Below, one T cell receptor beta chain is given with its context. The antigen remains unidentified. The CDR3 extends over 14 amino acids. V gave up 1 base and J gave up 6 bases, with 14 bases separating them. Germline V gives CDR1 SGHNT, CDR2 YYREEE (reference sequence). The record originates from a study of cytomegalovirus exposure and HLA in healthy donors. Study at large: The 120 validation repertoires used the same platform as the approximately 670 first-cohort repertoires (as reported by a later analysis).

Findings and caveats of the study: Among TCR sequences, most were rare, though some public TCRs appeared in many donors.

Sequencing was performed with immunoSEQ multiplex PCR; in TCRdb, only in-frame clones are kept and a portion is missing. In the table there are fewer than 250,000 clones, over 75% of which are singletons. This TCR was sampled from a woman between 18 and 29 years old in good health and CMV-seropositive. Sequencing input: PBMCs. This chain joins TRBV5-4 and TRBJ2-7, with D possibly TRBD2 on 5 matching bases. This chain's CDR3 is CASSLSVGGGEQYF. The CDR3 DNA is TGTGCCAGCAGCTTGTCAGTTGGTGGAGGCGAGCAGTACTTC.